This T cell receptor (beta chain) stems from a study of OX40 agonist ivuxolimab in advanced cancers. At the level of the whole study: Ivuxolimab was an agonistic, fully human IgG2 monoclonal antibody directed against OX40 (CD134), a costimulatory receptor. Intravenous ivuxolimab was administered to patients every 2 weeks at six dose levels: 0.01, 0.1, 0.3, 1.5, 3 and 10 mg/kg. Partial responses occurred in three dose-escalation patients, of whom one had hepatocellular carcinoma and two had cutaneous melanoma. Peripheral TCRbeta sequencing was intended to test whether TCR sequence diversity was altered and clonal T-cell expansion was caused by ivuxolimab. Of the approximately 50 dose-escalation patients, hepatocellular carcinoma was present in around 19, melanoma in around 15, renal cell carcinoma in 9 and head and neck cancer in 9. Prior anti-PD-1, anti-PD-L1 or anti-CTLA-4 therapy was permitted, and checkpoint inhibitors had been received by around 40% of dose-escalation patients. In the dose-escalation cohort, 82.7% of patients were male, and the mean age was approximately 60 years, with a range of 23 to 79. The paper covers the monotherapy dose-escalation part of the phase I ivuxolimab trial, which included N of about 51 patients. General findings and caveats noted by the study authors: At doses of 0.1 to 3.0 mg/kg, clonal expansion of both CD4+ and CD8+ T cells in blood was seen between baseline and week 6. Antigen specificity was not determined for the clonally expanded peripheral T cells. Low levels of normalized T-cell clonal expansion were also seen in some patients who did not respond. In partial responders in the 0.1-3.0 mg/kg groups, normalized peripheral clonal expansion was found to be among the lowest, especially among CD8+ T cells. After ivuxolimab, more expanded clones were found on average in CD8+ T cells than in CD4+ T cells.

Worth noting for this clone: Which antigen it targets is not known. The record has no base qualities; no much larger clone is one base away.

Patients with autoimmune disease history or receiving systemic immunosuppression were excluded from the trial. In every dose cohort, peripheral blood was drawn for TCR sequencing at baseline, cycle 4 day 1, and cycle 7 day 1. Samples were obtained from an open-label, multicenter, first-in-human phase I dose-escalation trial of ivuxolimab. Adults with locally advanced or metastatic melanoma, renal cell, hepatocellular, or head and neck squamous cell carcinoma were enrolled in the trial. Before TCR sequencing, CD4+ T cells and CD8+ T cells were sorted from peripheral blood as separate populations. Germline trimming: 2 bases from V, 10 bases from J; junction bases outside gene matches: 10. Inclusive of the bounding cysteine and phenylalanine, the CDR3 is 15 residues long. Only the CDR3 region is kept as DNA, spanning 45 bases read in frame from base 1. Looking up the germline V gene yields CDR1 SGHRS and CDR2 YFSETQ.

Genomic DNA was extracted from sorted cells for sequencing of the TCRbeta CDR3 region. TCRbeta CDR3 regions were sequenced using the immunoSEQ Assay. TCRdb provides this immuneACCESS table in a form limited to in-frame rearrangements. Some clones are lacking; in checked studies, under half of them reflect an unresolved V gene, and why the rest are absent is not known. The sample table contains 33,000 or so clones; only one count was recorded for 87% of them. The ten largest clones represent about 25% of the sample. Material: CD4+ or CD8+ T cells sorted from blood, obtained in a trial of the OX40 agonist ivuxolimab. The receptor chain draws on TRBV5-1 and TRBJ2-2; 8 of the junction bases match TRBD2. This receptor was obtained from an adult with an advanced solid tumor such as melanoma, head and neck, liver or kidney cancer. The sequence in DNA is TGCGCCAGCAGCTTTAACAGCGGGAGATCTTTGGAGCTGTTTTTT. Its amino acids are CASSFNSGRSLELFF.